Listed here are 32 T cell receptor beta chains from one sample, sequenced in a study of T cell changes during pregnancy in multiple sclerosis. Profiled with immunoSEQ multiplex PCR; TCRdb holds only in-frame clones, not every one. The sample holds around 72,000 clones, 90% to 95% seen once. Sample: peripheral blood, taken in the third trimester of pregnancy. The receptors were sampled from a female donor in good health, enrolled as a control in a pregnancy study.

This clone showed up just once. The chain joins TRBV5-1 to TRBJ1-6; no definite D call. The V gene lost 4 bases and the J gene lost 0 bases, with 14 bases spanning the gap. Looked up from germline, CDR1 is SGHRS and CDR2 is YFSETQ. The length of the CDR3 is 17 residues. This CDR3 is CASSDQSGDSYNSPLHF. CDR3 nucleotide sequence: TGCGCCAGCAGCGATCAAAGCGGCGACTCCTATAATTCACCCCTCCACTTT. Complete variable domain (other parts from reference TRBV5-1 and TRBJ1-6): KAGVTQTPRYLIKTRGQQVTLSCSPISGHRSVSWYQQTPGQGLQFLFEYFSETQRNKGNFPGRFSGRQFSNSRSEMNVSTLELGDSALYLCASSDQSGDSYNSPLHFGNGTRLTVT.

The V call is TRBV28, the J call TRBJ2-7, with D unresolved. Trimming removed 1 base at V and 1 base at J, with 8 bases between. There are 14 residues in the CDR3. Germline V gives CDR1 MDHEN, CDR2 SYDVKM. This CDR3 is CASSLSAESYEQYF. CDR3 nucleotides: TGTGCCAGCAGTTTATCGGCGGAGTCCTACGAGCAGTACTTC.

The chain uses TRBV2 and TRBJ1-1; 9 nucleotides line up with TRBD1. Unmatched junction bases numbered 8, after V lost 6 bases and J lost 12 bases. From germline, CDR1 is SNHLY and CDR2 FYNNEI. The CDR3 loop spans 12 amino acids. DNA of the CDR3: TGTGCCAGCAGACCCGGGACAGGGCAGACTTTCTTT. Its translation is CASRPGTGQTFF.

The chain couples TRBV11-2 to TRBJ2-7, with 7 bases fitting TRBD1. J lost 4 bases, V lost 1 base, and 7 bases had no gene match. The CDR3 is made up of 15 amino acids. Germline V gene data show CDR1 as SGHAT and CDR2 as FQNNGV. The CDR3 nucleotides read TGTGCCAGCAGCTTAGGCCAGGGGGTAGCATACGAGCAGTACTTC. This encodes CASSLGQGVAYEQYF.

The CDR3 protein is CATIPKEAFF. CDR3 DNA sequence: TGTGCCACCATACCCAAGGAGGCTTTCTTT. This chain connects TRBV19 to TRBJ1-1, with D unresolved. V was shortened by 10 bases and J by 11 bases, with 14 bases between the two germline ends. Germline V gene sequence: CDR1 LNHDA, CDR2 SQIVND (reference sequence). CDR3 length equals 10 residues.

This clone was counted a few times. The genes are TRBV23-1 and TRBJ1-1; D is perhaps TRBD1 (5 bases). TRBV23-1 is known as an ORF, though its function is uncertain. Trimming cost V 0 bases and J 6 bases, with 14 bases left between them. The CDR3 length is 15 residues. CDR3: CASSQSTGRRAEAFF. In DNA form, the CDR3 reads TGCGCCAGCAGTCAATCAACAGGCCGACGCGCTGAAGCTTTCTTT.

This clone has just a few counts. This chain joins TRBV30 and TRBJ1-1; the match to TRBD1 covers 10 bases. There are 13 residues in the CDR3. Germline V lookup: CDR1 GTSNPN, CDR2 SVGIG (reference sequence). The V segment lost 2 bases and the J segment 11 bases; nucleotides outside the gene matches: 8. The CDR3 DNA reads TGTGCCTGGAGTAACCTCCGGGACAGGGGCGCTTTCTTT. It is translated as CAWSNLRDRGAFF. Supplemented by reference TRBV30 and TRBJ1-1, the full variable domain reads SQTIHQWPATLVQPVGSPLSLECTVEGTSNPNLYWYRQAAGRGLQLLFYSVGIGQISSEVPQNLSASRPQDRQFILSSKKLLLSDSGFYLCAWSNLRDRGAFFGQGTRLTVV.

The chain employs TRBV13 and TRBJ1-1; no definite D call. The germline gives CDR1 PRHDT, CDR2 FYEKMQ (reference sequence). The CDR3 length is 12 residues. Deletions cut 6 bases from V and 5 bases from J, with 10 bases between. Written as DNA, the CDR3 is TGTGCCAGCAGTCCCACAGTGACTGAAGCTTTCTTT. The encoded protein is CASSPTVTEAFF.

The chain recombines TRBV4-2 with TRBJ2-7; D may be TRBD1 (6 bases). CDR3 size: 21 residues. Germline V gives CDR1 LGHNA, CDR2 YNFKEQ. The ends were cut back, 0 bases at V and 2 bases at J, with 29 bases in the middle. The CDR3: CASSQDFFPATPHRETYEQYF. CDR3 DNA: TGTGCCAGCAGCCAAGATTTTTTCCCCGCCACGCCCCACAGGGAGACCTACGAGCAGTACTTC.

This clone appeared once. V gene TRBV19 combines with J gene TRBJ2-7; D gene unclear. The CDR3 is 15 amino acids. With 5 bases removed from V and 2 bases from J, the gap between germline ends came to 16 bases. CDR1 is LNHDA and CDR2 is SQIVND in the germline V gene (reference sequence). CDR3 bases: TGTGCCAGTAGTGAAATGCCCGAGGCCGCCTACGAGCAGTACTTC. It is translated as CASSEMPEAAYEQYF.

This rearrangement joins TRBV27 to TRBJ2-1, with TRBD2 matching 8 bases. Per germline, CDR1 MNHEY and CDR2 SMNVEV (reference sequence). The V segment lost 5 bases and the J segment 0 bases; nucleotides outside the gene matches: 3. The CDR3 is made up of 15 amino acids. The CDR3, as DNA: TGTGCCAGCAGTCTCGCGGGGGGCTCCTACAATGAGCAGTTCTTC. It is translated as CASSLAGGSYNEQFF.

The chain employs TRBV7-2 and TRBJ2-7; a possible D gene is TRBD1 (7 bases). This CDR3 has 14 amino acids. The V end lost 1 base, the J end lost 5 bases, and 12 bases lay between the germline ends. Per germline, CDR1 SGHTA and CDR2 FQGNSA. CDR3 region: CASSLGGDSHEQYF. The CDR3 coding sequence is TGTGCCAGCAGCTTAGGGGGGGACAGCCACGAGCAGTACTTC.

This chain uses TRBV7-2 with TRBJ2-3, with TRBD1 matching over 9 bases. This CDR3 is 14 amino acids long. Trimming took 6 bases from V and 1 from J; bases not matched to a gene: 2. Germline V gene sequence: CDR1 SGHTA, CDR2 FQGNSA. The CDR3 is CASRRTGGTDTQYF. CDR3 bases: TGTGCCAGCAGACGGACAGGGGGCACAGATACGCAGTATTTT.

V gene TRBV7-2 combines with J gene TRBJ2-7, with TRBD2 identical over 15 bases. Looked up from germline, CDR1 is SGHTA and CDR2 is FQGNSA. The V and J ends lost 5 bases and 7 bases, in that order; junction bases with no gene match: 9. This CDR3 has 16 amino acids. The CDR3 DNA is TGTGCCAGCAGCCCACGGGGACTAGCGGGAGGCGGTGAGCAGTACTTC. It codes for CASSPRGLAGGGEQYF.

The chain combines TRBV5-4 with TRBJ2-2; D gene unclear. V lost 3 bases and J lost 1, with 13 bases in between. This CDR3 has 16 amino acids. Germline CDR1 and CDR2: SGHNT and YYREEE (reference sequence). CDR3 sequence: CASSSPPRGNTGELFF. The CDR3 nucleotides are TGTGCCAGCAGCTCCCCCCCGCGCGGGAACACCGGGGAGCTGTTTTTT.

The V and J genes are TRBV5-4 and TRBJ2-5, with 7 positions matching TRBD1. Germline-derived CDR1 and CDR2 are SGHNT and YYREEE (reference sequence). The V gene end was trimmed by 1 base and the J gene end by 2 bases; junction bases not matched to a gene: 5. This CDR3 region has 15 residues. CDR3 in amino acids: CASSLNRGGQETQYF. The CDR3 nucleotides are TGTGCCAGCAGCTTGAACAGGGGTGGACAAGAGACCCAGTACTTC. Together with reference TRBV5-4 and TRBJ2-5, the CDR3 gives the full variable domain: ETGVTQSPTHLIKTRGQQVTLRCSSQSGHNTVSWYQQALGQGPQFIFQYYREEENGRGNFPPRFSGLQFPNYSSELNVNALELDDSALYLCASSLNRGGQETQYFGPGTRLLVL.

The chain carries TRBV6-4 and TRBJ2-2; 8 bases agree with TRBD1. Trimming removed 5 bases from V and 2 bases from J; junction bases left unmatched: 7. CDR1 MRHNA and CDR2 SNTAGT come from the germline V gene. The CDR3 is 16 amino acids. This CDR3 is CASSKDRAINTGELFF. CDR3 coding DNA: TGTGCCAGCAGTAAGGACAGGGCTATTAACACCGGGGAGCTGTTTTTT.

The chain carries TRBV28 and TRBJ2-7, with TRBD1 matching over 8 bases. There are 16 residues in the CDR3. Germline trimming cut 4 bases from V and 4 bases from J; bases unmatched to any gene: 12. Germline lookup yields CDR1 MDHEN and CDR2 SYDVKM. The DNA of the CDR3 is TGTGCCAGCAGTTCTTCCAGGACAGGGTTCATGTACGAGCAGTACTTC. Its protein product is CASSSSRTGFMYEQYF.

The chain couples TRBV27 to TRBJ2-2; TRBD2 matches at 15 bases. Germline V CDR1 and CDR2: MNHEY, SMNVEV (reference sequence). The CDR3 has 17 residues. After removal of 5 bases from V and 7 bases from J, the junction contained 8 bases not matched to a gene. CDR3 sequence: CASSRTSGRAWGGELFF. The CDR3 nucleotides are TGTGCCAGCAGTCGGACTAGCGGGAGGGCCTGGGGCGGGGAGCTGTTTTTT.

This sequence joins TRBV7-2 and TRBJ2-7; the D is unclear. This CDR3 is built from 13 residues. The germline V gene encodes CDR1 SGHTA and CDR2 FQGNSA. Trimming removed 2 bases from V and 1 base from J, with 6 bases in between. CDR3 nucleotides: TGTGCCAGCAGCTTACAGGCTTCCTACGAGCAGTACTTC. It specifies CASSLQASYEQYF.

DNA of the CDR3: TGTGCCAGCAGCCCAGCGGGGTCCACAGATACGCAGTATTTT. Its translation is CASSPAGSTDTQYF. This rearrangement joins TRBV7-2 to TRBJ2-3, with 7 nucleotides matching TRBD2. Germline assignment: CDR1 SGHTA and CDR2 FQGNSA. V was pared by 5 bases and J by 2 bases, with 4 bases of the junction left unmatched. The CDR3 loop spans 14 amino acids.

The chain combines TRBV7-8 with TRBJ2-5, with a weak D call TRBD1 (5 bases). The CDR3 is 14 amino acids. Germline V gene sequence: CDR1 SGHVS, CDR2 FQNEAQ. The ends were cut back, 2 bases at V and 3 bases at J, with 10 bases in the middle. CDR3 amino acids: CASSLHRQKETQYF. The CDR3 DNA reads TGTGCCAGCAGCTTACATCGACAGAAAGAGACCCAGTACTTC.

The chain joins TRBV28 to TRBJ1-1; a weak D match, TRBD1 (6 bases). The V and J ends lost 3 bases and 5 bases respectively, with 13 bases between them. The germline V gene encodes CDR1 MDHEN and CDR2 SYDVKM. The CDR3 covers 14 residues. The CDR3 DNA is TGTGCCAGCAGTTTTCTTTCGAGGGGGACTGAAGCTTTCTTT. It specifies CASSFLSRGTEAFF.

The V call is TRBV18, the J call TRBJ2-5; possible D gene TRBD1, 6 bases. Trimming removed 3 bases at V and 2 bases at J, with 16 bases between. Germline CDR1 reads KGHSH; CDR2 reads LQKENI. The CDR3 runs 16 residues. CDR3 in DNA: TGTGCCAGCTCACCGCGCTGGGGGCGGACTCAAGAGACCCAGTACTTC. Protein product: CASSPRWGRTQETQYF.

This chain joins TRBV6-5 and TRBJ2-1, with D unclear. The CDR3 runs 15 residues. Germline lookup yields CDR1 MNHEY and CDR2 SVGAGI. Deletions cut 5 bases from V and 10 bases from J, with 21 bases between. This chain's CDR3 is CASSPFLANLLEQFF. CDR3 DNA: TGTGCCAGCAGTCCCTTCCTCGCGAACTTGTTGGAGCAGTTCTTC.

The CDR3 loop is CASSLGDTEAFF. The CDR3 DNA reads as TGCGCCAGCAGCTTGGGAGACACTGAAGCTTTCTTT. The chain is built from TRBV5-1 and TRBJ1-1; no reliable D call. V gave up 0 bases and J gave up 3 bases, with 3 bases separating them. The CDR3 covers 12 residues. Germline values: CDR1 SGHRS, CDR2 YFSETQ.

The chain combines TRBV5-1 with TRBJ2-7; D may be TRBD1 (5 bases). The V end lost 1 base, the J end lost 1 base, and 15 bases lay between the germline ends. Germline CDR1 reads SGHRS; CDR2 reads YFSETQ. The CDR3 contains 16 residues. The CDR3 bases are TGCGCCAGCAGCTTGTCCGGACCCAGGGTTTCCTACGAGCAGTACTTC. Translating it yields CASSLSGPRVSYEQYF.

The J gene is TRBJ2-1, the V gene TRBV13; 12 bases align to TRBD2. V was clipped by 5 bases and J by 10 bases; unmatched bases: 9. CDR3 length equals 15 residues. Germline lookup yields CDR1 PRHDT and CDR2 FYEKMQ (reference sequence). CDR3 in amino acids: CASSQPTSGRGEQFF. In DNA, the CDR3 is TGTGCCAGCAGCCAACCGACTAGCGGGAGAGGGGAGCAGTTCTTC.

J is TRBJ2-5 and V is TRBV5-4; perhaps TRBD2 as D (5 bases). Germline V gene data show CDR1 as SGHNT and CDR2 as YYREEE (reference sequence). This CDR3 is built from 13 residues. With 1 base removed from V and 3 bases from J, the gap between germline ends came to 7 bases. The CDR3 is CASSLFGEETQYF. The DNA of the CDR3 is TGTGCCAGCAGCTTGTTCGGGGAAGAGACCCAGTACTTC.

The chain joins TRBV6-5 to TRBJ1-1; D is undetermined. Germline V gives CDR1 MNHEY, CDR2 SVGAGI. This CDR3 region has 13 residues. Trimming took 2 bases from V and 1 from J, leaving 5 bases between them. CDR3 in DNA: TGTGCCAGCAGTTACGGGAGGAACACTGAAGCTTTCTTT. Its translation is CASSYGRNTEAFF.

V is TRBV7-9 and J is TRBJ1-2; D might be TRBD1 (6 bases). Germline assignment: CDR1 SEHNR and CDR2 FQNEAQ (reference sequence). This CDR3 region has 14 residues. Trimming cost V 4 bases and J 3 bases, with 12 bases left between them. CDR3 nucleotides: TGTGCCAGCAGCTCCTCAGGGGATTACTATGGCTACACCTTC. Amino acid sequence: CASSSSGDYYGYTF.

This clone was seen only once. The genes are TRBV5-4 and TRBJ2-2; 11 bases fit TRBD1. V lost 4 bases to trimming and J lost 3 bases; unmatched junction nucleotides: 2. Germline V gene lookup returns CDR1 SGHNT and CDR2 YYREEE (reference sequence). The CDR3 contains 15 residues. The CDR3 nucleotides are TGTGCCAGCAGCCCGGACAGGGGGCACACCGGGGAGCTGTTTTTT. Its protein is CASSPDRGHTGELFF.